The T cell receptor beta chain described here comes from a study of blood T cell repertoires in COVID-19 (dated by TCRdb to the early 2020s). With regard to the full study: The collaborator samples originated in the United States, Italy and Spain and spanned the acute and convalescent phases of COVID-19. The prospective study material was composed of cDNA or gDNA derived from T cells, B-cell-depleted T cells, or PBMCs. Subjects who had been exposed to COVID-19, were actively infected with it, or had recovered from it provided the deeply sampled blood TCRbeta repertoires that made up the dataset. The repertoires were released in a freely available public database meant as a resource for research on the immune response to SARS-CoV-2. Samples came from the ongoing ImmuneRACE study (first 160 participants) plus 1,254 subjects from 6 global collaborators. A de-identified subject ID, COVID-19 status, age in years and sex were almost always included in the sample metadata. Where HLA class I and class II types were available, the types were taken from metadata supplied by the sample provider, not from assay-based typing.

Regarding this clone: No antigen is known for it. Per-base quality was not reported, and no clone a single base away is much larger than it.

TCRbeta CDR3 regions were amplified from genomic DNA by means of the immunoSEQ Assay, a bias-controlled multiplex PCR. The study's own analysis went as follows. Nucleated cell counts per sample were estimated from amplification of reference gene primers within the assay. To quantify the absolute abundance of each unique TCRbeta CDR3 rearrangement, sequence reads were collapsed and filtered. For each sample, productive Simpson clonality was calculated as the square root of Simpson's diversity index over productive rearrangements. Drawn from immuneACCESS, this table holds only the in-frame rearrangements with V and J called that TCRdb kept. Clones are partly lost; checked studies trace under half to an unresolved V gene and leave the rest unexplained. V, J and clone size derive from that table, while D and trimming were established from the DNA sequence. The sample profile shows over 50,000 clones; roughly three quarters of them were found once. The ten biggest clones cover under 15% of the sample.

Collaborating institutions collected whole blood in K2EDTA tubes following their own protocols. Collaborator samples were shipped for TCRbeta analysis as frozen whole blood, isolated PBMCs, or DNA extracted from either sample type. Study-wide findings and limitations: How much clinical and demographic metadata was included differed by source and by participant, and the metadata was provided uncurated.

Reading the germline V gene (reference sequence) gives CDR1 SEHNR and CDR2 FQNEAQ. CDR3 length: 14 amino acids, cysteine to phenylalanine. Only the CDR3 region is kept as DNA, spanning 42 bases read in frame from base 1. V is clipped by 0 bases and J by 5 bases, and the sequence between their germline boundaries is 8 bases long. The V and J genes are TRBV7-9 and TRBJ1-5, with TRBD1 as a weak D call on 5 bases. The specimen was peripheral blood. The sequence was collected from a human donor with active or convalescent COVID-19. The donor label of this sample is uncertain. The DNA sequence is as follows: TGTGCCAGCAGCTTAGCAGGGGCCGATCAGCCCCAGCATTTT. Its product reads: CASSLAGADQPQHF.